The subject of this entry is one T cell receptor beta chain. Trimming removed 0 bases at V and 5 bases at J, with 8 bases between. Germline values: CDR1 KGHSH, CDR2 LQKENI. There are 14 residues in the CDR3. The data were taken from a study of blood T cell repertoires in COVID-19. In the study overall: Some COVID-19 samples were acute and others convalescent; all came from the United States, Italy and Spain. Sources were T cells, B-cell-depleted T cells, or PBMCs; the material itself was cDNA or gDNA.

Assay: immunoSEQ multiplex PCR; the TCRdb copy retains only in-frame clones and omits some. The sample has approximately 180,000 clones; 82% are singletons. The clonotype comes from a woman in her sixties with acute COVID-19. Source material: PBMCs or T cells enriched from blood (not recorded which). The chain has TRBV18 and TRBJ1-5, with D possibly TRBD1 on 5 matching bases. The CDR3 sequence is CASSPPGGDQPQHF. CDR3 DNA: TGTGCCAGCTCACCACCGGGGGGGGATCAGCCCCAGCATTTT.